Listed below are T cell receptor beta chains from one sample, sequenced in a study of CD4 T cell repertoires in COVID-19. These receptors have no identified antigens. The table came from immunoSEQ multiplex PCR; TCRdb's copy has only in-frame clones and leaves some out. The repertoire consists of 350 to 400 clones, with over 30% occurring once and the leading ten covering about 35%. This specimen consisted of effector memory CD4+ T cells, cultured in vitro, obtained after recovery from COVID-19. The origin of the receptors is a human donor who had COVID-19. CDR3s leave out the opening cysteine and the closing phenylalanine or tryptophan. Size is stated for part of the rows, as once, few or many counts, or as a class when the clone is expanded.

v_gene,abundance,j_gene,CDR3aa
TRBV20-1,-,TRBJ2-5,SASLVAGGSQETQY
TRBV6-4,-,TRBJ2-3,ASSDSKGATDTQY
TRBV30,medium-sized,TRBJ1-1,AWSDEVREAF
TRBV9,hyperexpanded,TRBJ2-5,ASTVQDGYAETQY
TRBV13,-,TRBJ2-6,ASSFSGANVLT
TRBV5-1,-,TRBJ2-5,ASSYSSGETQY
TRBV2,medium-sized,TRBJ2-2,ASSPRGGRTGELF
TRBV24-1,large,TRBJ2-2,ATSDPRGTNTGELF
TRBV5-1,medium-sized,TRBJ2-6,ASSLVLRTAGANVLT
TRBV15,few,TRBJ1-2,ATSRPGTGAYGYT
TRBV3-1/TRBV3-2,large,TRBJ2-6,ASSQDLSGANVLT
TRBV2,medium-sized,TRBJ1-5,ASAGTGSGNQPQH
TRBV2,few,TRBJ2-1,ASSYRGPNSYNEQF
TRBV6-2/TRBV6-3,-,TRBJ1-2,ASSYTTGTGFYGYT
TRBV19,large,TRBJ1-5,ASTGTGGNQPQH
TRBV9,-,TRBJ1-6,ASSVGGPDSPLH
TRBV6-1,-,TRBJ2-7,ASSEFARGLEQY
TRBV20-1,large,TRBJ1-1,SASEESEAF
TRBV10-3,-,TRBJ2-6,AISGDRVLSGANVLT
TRBV3-1/TRBV3-2,hyperexpanded,TRBJ2-7,ASSPTGGWYEQY
TRBV2,few,TRBJ2-4,ASSANTENIQY
TRBV4-3,hyperexpanded,TRBJ1-5,ASSQERTGGAQPQH
TRBV2,-,TRBJ2-1,ASTAEKGNYNEQF
TRBV9,medium-sized,TRBJ1-4,ASSVGQETTNEKLF
TRBV19,-,TRBJ2-3,ASRSTSVSTDTQY
TRBV29-1,-,TRBJ1-1,SGIPGQDTEAF
TRBV20-1,medium-sized,TRBJ2-7,SAQTDYEQY
TRBV3-1/TRBV3-2,-,TRBJ2-2,ASSHVPSGELF
TRBV2,-,TRBJ1-5,ASSHRFNQPQH
TRBV24-1,-,TRBJ2-3,ATSPGGGSDTQY
TRBV25-1,-,TRBJ2-3,ASSGRGQDTQY
TRBV19,large,TRBJ2-5,ASSSSGTSIETQY
TRBV1,-,TRBJ1-2,TSRPTRLCKDYGYT